The 23 T cell receptor beta chains below come from one sample, sequenced in a study of cytomegalovirus exposure and HLA in healthy donors. The PCR contained 60 Vbeta and 13 Jbeta primers. Produced via immunoSEQ multiplex PCR; TCRdb's table is partial and in-frame only. The data hold some 150,000 clones, with approximately 79% observed a single time. Sequenced: PBMCs. These receptor sequences come from a man aged 45-65 years in good health and CMV-seropositive.

This clone was observed a handful of times. This chain joins TRBV19 and TRBJ2-5; maybe TRBD2 (5 bases). V was shortened by 4 bases and J by 4 bases, with 19 bases between the two germline ends. CDR1 is LNHDA and CDR2 is SQIVND in the germline V gene (reference sequence). The CDR3 extends over 16 amino acids. In DNA form, the CDR3 reads TGTGCCAGTAGTAGTTTTACCGGCGCCGGAGGAGAGACCCAGTACTTC. Encoded protein: CASSSFTGAGGETQYF.

The V gene is TRBV7-2, the J gene TRBJ1-1; a possible D gene is TRBD1 (5 bases). V was shortened by 1 base and J by 3 bases, with 12 bases between the two germline ends. The CDR3 runs 15 residues. The V gene's germline CDR1 is SGHTA and CDR2 FQGNSA. The CDR3, as DNA: TGTGCCAGCAGCTTAGGACCGGGCAGGGACACTGAAGCTTTCTTT. It translates to CASSLGPGRDTEAFF.

This chain uses TRBV11-2 with TRBJ2-1; no clear D. Trimming stripped 5 bases from V and 10 bases from J, with 9 bases between. Looked up from germline, CDR1 is SGHAT and CDR2 is FQNNGV. The CDR3 has 11 residues. CDR3 residues: CASSHQREQFF. The CDR3 nucleotides are TGTGCCAGCAGCCATCAGCGAGAGCAGTTCTTC.

This chain joins TRBV27 and TRBJ1-2; TRBD1 agrees at 7 bases. CDR3 length equals 12 residues. Germline loops: CDR1 MNHEY, CDR2 SMNVEV (reference sequence). V gave up 6 bases and J gave up 9 bases; unmatched junction bases: 7. The CDR3 sequence: CASRELTGSYTF. The CDR3 nucleotides are TGTGCCAGCAGGGAATTGACAGGGAGCTACACCTTC.

In this sample, this clone turned up a few times. The CDR3 loop reads CASSTGQGYEKLFF. The DNA for the CDR3 is TGCGCCAGCAGCACGGGACAGGGATACGAAAAACTGTTTTTT. This chain connects TRBV5-1 to TRBJ1-4; 9 nucleotides match TRBD1. Germline values: CDR1 SGHRS, CDR2 YFSETQ. The junction had 6 bases not matched to a gene; V was cut back by 4 bases and J by 8 bases. The CDR3 extends over 14 amino acids.

This chain connects TRBV29-1 to TRBJ2-3; 11 bases match TRBD2. In germline, CDR1 is SQVTM, CDR2 ANQGSEA. This CDR3 has 16 amino acids. The V gene end was trimmed by 3 bases and the J gene end by 5 bases; junction bases not matched to a gene: 10. This chain's CDR3 is CSVEYLAGGRGDTQYF. The CDR3, as DNA: TGCAGCGTTGAGTATCTAGCGGGGGGCCGGGGAGATACGCAGTATTTT.

The gene calls are TRBV7-6 and TRBJ2-3; 14 bases line up with TRBD2. Germline V gene lookup returns CDR1 SGHVS and CDR2 FNYEAQ. The CDR3 covers 16 residues. Trimming cost V 3 bases and J 5 bases; bases outside gene matches: 4. CDR3 loop: CASSLTSGGARDTQYF. CDR3 coding DNA: TGTGCCAGCAGCTTGACTAGCGGGGGGGCCCGAGATACGCAGTATTTT.

About this clone: Distinct nucleotide sequences in the sample also encode this CDR3. This rearrangement joins TRBV5-1 to TRBJ1-1; D not certain. From germline, CDR1 is SGHRS and CDR2 YFSETQ. CDR3 length: 14 amino acids. V lost 4 bases and J lost 1, with 11 bases in between. In DNA, the CDR3 is TGCGCCAGCAGCCAGTTGACGGGGAACACTGAAGCTTTCTTT. Translation: CASSQLTGNTEAFF.

This clone was observed once. This chain connects TRBV11-2 to TRBJ2-1; a weak D match, TRBD2 (6 bases). The CDR3 is 13 residues long. With 0 bases removed from V and 7 bases from J, the gap between germline ends came to 7 bases. CDR1 is SGHAT, CDR2 FQNNGV, per germline. CDR3 amino acids: CASSLEGLNEQFF. In nucleotides, the CDR3 is TGTGCCAGCAGCTTAGAAGGACTAAATGAGCAGTTCTTC.

This rearrangement joins TRBV18 to TRBJ1-2; a weak D match, TRBD1 (5 bases). CDR3 length: 14 amino acids. Between the trimmed V and J ends, which lost 2 bases and 2 bases, there was a span of 9 bases. Per germline, CDR1 KGHSH and CDR2 LQKENI. The CDR3 loop reads CASSPKDKNYGYTF. As DNA, the CDR3 is TGTGCCAGCTCACCAAAGGACAAAAACTATGGCTACACCTTC.

The chain carries TRBV7-8 and TRBJ1-3, with D unresolved. The CDR3 is made up of 14 amino acids. Germline CDR1 reads SGHVS; CDR2 reads FQNEAQ. Trimming removed 4 bases at V and 0 bases at J, with 7 bases between. CDR3 bases: TGTGCCAGCAGCTCAGAGCGCTCTGGAAACACCATATATTTT. It is translated as CASSSERSGNTIYF.

The chain employs TRBV25-1 and TRBJ2-1; 9 nucleotides match TRBD2. V lost 7 bases and J lost 3; bases outside the gene matches: 4. Germline V CDR1 and CDR2: MGHDK, SYGVNS. The CDR3 loop spans 14 amino acids. This CDR3 reads CASTAGGIYNEQFF. The DNA of the CDR3 is TGTGCCAGCACCGCGGGGGGGATCTACAATGAGCAGTTCTTC.

V and J are TRBV14 and TRBJ2-2; D possibly corresponds to TRBD2 (5 bases). Germline loops: CDR1 SGHDN, CDR2 FVKESK. V lost 3 bases to trimming and J lost 0 bases, with 14 bases between them. This CDR3 spans 17 amino acids. This chain's CDR3 is CASSQRTGITNTGELFF. CDR3 DNA sequence: TGTGCCAGCAGCCAGAGGACCGGGATTACGAACACCGGGGAGCTGTTTTTT.

This chain uses TRBV9 with TRBJ2-3; 7 positions agree with TRBD2. Germline V gives CDR1 SGDLS, CDR2 YYNGEE. The CDR3 contains 15 residues. With 4 bases clipped from V and 4 bases from J, the junction kept 9 bases outside the gene matches. CDR3 residues: CASSPWDYRADTQYF. The CDR3 DNA follows: TGTGCCAGCAGCCCCTGGGACTATAGGGCAGATACGCAGTATTTT.

J is TRBJ2-5 and V is TRBV7-9, with 9 bases fitting TRBD1. J was trimmed by 0 bases and V by 5 bases; bases with no gene match: 4. Germline V gene lookup returns CDR1 SEHNR and CDR2 FQNEAQ (reference sequence). The CDR3 has 15 residues. CDR3 coding DNA: TGTGCCAGCAGCCTCGGGACAGGGTACCAAGAGACCCAGTACTTC. Translated, it gives CASSLGTGYQETQYF.

The chain's CDR3 is CASSLGGPYNEQFF. In DNA form, the CDR3 reads TGTGCCAGCAGCCTCGGGGGGCCCTACAATGAGCAGTTCTTC. This chain connects TRBV7-9 to TRBJ2-1; possibly TRBD2 for D (7 bases). V was pared by 5 bases and J by 2 bases, with 10 bases between. Per germline, CDR1 SEHNR and CDR2 FQNEAQ (reference sequence). The CDR3 is 14 residues long.

V usage is TRBV14 and J usage is TRBJ1-2; D possibly corresponds to TRBD1 (5 bases). CDR3 length: 14 amino acids. The V end lost 3 bases, the J end lost 8 bases, and 16 bases lay between the germline ends. Germline CDR1 SGHDN, CDR2 FVKESK. DNA for the CDR3: TGTGCCAGCAGCCAGTCACATCAGGGAAGCGGCTACACCTTC. Its protein product is CASSQSHQGSGYTF.

In DNA, the CDR3 is TGTGCCATCAGTGAGGCAGGGGAGACCCAGTACTTC. Residues: CAISEAGETQYF. The V call is TRBV10-3, the J call TRBJ2-5, with D tentatively TRBD1 (5 bases). V was clipped by 2 bases and J by 5 bases, with 6 bases between them. This CDR3 has 12 residues. CDR1 and CDR2 from the germline V gene are ENHRY and SYGVKD.

This chain connects TRBV7-8 to TRBJ1-1, with D possibly TRBD1 on 6 matching bases. The V and J ends lost 1 base and 1 base respectively, with 7 bases between them. The CDR3 contains 14 residues. The germline CDR1 and CDR2 sequences are SGHVS and FQNEAQ. The CDR3: CASSLVGQNTEAFF. In DNA, the CDR3 is TGTGCCAGCAGCTTAGTGGGACAGAACACTGAAGCTTTCTTT. The complete variable domain, with remaining parts taken from reference TRBV7-8 and TRBJ1-1, reads GAGVSQSPRYKVAKRGQDVALRCDPISGHVSLFWYQQALGQGPEFLTYFQNEAQLDKSGLPSDRFFAERPEGSVSTLKIQRTQQEDSAVYLCASSLVGQNTEAFFGQGTRLTVV.

The CDR3 sequence: CASSDSDNNEQFF. DNA for the CDR3: TGTGCCAGCAGTGACTCGGACAACAATGAGCAGTTCTTC. The chain links TRBV6-4 to TRBJ2-1, with a possible D match to TRBD1 (5 bases). The CDR3 runs to 13 residues. The germline gives CDR1 MRHNA, CDR2 SNTAGT. V lost 0 bases and J 5 bases, leaving 5 bases between the germline ends.

The chain employs TRBV2 and TRBJ2-6; a weak D match, TRBD1 (5 bases). Germline-derived CDR1 and CDR2 are SNHLY and FYNNEI. V lost 6 bases and J 2 bases, leaving 14 bases between the germline ends. There are 16 residues in the CDR3. Here the CDR3 reads CASRTEIAPGANVLTF. The CDR3 nucleotides read TGTGCCAGCAGGACAGAGATCGCCCCTGGGGCCAACGTCCTGACTTTC. Full variable domain (rest looked up from reference TRBV2 and TRBJ2-6): EPEVTQTPSHQVTQMGQEVILRCVPISNHLYFYWYRQILGQKVEFLVSFYNNEISEKSEIFDDQFSVERPDGSNFTLKIRSTKLEDSAMYFCASRTEIAPGANVLTFGAGSRLTVL.

V usage is TRBV27 and J usage is TRBJ2-2, with 15 bases fitting TRBD2. The CDR3 consists of 17 residues. CDR1 and CDR2 (germline): MNHEY, SMNVEV (reference sequence). The V segment lost 3 bases and the J segment 5 bases; nucleotides outside the gene matches: 4. DNA for the CDR3: TGTGCCAGCAGTTTTGGGGGACTAGCGGGGGGTACCGGGGAGCTGTTTTTT. Amino acid sequence: CASSFGGLAGGTGELFF.

The V call is TRBV7-2, the J call TRBJ1-1; the match to TRBD1 covers 7 bases. CDR3 length equals 14 residues. CDR1 is SGHTA, CDR2 FQGNSA, per germline. V lost 5 bases and J lost 5; bases outside the gene matches: 8. CDR3 residues: CASSQVRGKTEAFF. Here the CDR3 DNA reads TGTGCCAGCAGCCAGGTCAGGGGGAAAACTGAAGCTTTCTTT.